The present T cell receptor beta chain was sequenced within a study of T cells after yellow fever vaccination. Notes on the study in general: Abundant bulk-population clonotypes could contaminate the FACS-sorted repertoires. Only a small proportion of the clonotypes turned up in both the CD4 and the CD8 compartments, likely arising from convergent recombination. The study found a weaker secondary response that peaked faster, day 5 versus 15.

They built TCR cDNA with 5'RACE template switching, a step that put in a universal primer site and UMIs. Using its own MiXCR run on the 5' RACE reads, TCRdb lists one record per CDR3 protein. The sample records 200,000 to 250,000 distinct CDR3 sequences, roughly 7.2% being singletons. As regards this clonotype: As yet, its antigen is unknown.

V lost 3 bases and J lost 5, with 19 bases in between. Per the germline V gene, CDR1 is WNHNN and CDR2 is SYGVQD (reference sequence). This CDR3 has 16 amino acids. This specimen was CD4+ T cells sorted from PBMCs, taken 15 days after the yellow fever booster vaccination. This receptor was identified in a man aged 25 to 45 who received the YFV17D yellow fever vaccine. This chain uses TRBV10-1 with TRBJ1-2; D unresolved. The CDR3 DNA reads TGCGCCAGCAGTGAAACCGCGGCGGCCGAGCTGTATGGCTACACCTTC. Translated: CASSETAAAELYGYTF.